This T cell receptor beta chain was sequenced for a study of blood T cell repertoires in COVID-19. Clones were read by immunoSEQ multiplex PCR, and TCRdb kept only the in-frame ones, dropping some. The repertoire includes approximately 150,000 clones, 75% to 90% of them detected once, and roughly 4% sits in the top ten. Germline V CDR1 and CDR2: SNHLY, FYNNEI. CDR3 length equals 13 residues. Germline trimming cut 8 bases from V and 6 bases from J; bases unmatched to any gene: 10. This clone was detected once. This receptor was identified in a woman between 40 and 50 years old who had been exposed to COVID-19. The material sequenced was PBMCs or T cells enriched from blood (not recorded which). This chain joins TRBV2 and TRBJ2-7; 7 nucleotides line up with TRBD2. The CDR3 spells CASGGEHAGEQYF. The DNA for the CDR3 is TGTGCCAGCGGGGGGGAACACGCTGGCGAGCAGTACTTC.